The entry below gives a single T cell receptor beta chain sequence along with its context. These data belong to a study of CD8 T cells in Susac syndrome. Germline V lookup: CDR1 SGHRS, CDR2 YFSETQ. The CDR3 totals 12 residues. Trimming cost V 4 bases and J 3 bases, with 8 bases left between them. Reverse transcription used about 0.5 to 1 ug RNA and random hexamers. TCRdb processed the immunoSEQ multiplex PCR reads anew with MiXCR; each CDR3 protein has one entry. The data show around 120,000 distinct CDR3 sequences, with 85% to 95% seen just once and about 0.096% held by the top ten. The genes are TRBV5-1 and TRBJ2-7; unclear D gene. The origin of this receptor is a human donor with multiple sclerosis. Sample: CD4+ T cells from PBMCs. Written as DNA, the CDR3 is TGCGCCAGCAGCAGGACGGACTACGAGCAGTACTTC. It encodes CASSRTDYEQYF.